Listed here are 26 T cell receptor beta chains from one sample, sequenced in a study of blood T cells in healthy people across ages. Primers used in a second PCR of roughly 6 to 11 cycles were a sample-barcoded 5' primer and a J-beta primer mix. TCRdb re-analysed the 5' RACE reads in MiXCR, keeping a single row per CDR3 protein. The sample has fewer than 950,000 distinct CDR3 sequences; 35% to 40% are singletons. Sequencing used blood. The receptors originated from a man aged 18-30 years in good health.

This sequence joins TRBV7-2 and TRBJ2-5, with 10 bases lining up with TRBD2. The DNA end is a closer match to TRBJ2-7, so the J assignment may be wrong. The CDR3 sequence is 16 residues long. Germline V CDR1 and CDR2: SGHTA, FQGNSA. The CDR3 DNA follows: TGTGCCAGCAGCTTAGATGGTAGCGGGGGGTCCAACGAGCAGTACTTC. Translating gives CASSLDGSGGSNEQYF.

V gene TRBV6-2 or TRBV6-3 combines with J gene TRBJ1-6, with D unresolved. Trimming pared 6 bases from V and 11 bases from J, leaving 14 bases between. Germline CDR1 MNHEY, CDR2 SVGEGT. There are 13 residues in the CDR3. This CDR3 is CASSPGGVAPLHF. The CDR3 DNA reads as TGTGCCAGCAGCCCCGGTGGGGTAGCACCCCTCCACTTT.

The chain carries TRBV4-3 and TRBJ2-5; TRBD2 agrees at 12 bases. The germline V gene encodes CDR1 LGHNA and CDR2 YSLEER. The J segment lost 11 bases and the V segment lost 2 bases, leaving 15 bases of the junction unmatched. The CDR3 covers 17 residues. The DNA for the CDR3 is TGCGCCAGCAGCCAACAACTAGCGGGGGGAATATTTAATGAGCAGTACTTC. Protein: CASSQQLAGGIFNEQYF.

V usage is TRBV5-1 and J usage is TRBJ2-7; 10 bases are a match to TRBD1. This CDR3 spans 17 amino acids. CDR1 and CDR2 (germline): SGHRS, YFSETQ. J lost 7 bases, V lost 0 bases, and 13 bases had no gene match. This CDR3 reads CASSLAKGQGRENEQYF. The CDR3, as DNA: TGCGCCAGCAGCTTGGCAAAGGGACAGGGGCGGGAAAATGAGCAGTACTTC.

The J gene is TRBJ2-2, the V gene TRBV7-2, with 8 bases lining up with TRBD1. Germline V lookup: CDR1 SGHTA, CDR2 FQGNSA. The CDR3 has 15 amino acids. V trimming: 6 bases; J trimming: 4 bases; junction bases outside the gene matches: 7. CDR3 region: CASSWGQAGTGELFF. The CDR3, as DNA: TGTGCCAGCAGTTGGGGACAGGCTGGCACCGGGGAGCTGTTTTTT.

This chain links TRBV28 with TRBJ1-4; no reliable D call. The CDR3 loop spans 16 amino acids. Germline assignment: CDR1 MDHEN and CDR2 SYDVKM. The CDR3: CVSRVLGSAANEKLFF. CDR3 DNA: TGTGTCAGTAGGGTTCTGGGGTCTGCAGCCAATGAAAAACTGTTTTTT.

This clonotype was recorded a few times. The chain links TRBV24-1 to TRBJ1-4; 10 nucleotides line up with TRBD1. Germline loops: CDR1 KGHDR, CDR2 SFDVKD. This CDR3 spans 17 amino acids. Trimming cost V 2 bases and J 6 bases; bases outside gene matches: 8. In nucleotides, the CDR3 is TGTGCCACCAGTGATTCCGGGACAGGGGATAGTTATGAAAAACTGTTTTTT. This codes for CATSDSGTGDSYEKLFF.

This clonotype was seen more than once but under ten times. The chain couples TRBV4-3 to TRBJ1-1; 8 bases are a match to TRBD1. This CDR3 comprises 21 residues. Germline trimming cut 3 bases from V and 0 bases from J; bases unmatched to any gene: 21. From germline, CDR1 is LGHNA and CDR2 YSLEER. CDR3 sequence reads: CASSHFDPFTRTGRVNTEAFF. DNA for the CDR3: TGCGCCAGCAGCCACTTTGATCCCTTTACCAGGACAGGGAGGGTGAACACTGAAGCTTTCTTT.

V usage is TRBV4-3 and J usage is TRBJ2-5; 12 bases align to TRBD2. This CDR3 comprises 16 residues. Germline CDR1 LGHNA, CDR2 YSLEER. V lost 1 base, J lost 3 bases, and 3 bases stayed unmatched. This CDR3 reads CASSQVTSGGKETQYF. The CDR3 nucleotides read TGCGCCAGCAGCCAAGTTACTAGCGGGGGGAAAGAGACCCAGTACTTC.

Concerning this clonotype: An end of the junction differs from the germline gene, which may be a read error. The CDR3 here is CVSSVEGLNYNEQFF. CDR3 in DNA: TGTGTCAGCAGTGTTGAGGGCCTAAACTACAATGAGCAGTTCTTC. The rearrangement joins TRBV2 to TRBJ2-1, with D maybe TRBD2 (5 bases). The length of the CDR3 is 15 residues. Germline values: CDR1 SNHLY, CDR2 FYNNEI.

In its sample, this clonotype was seen a few times. CDR3 amino acids: CSAQTGASYEQYF. The CDR3 DNA reads as TGCAGTGCCCAGACAGGTGCCTCCTACGAGCAGTACTTC. The chain uses TRBV20-1 and TRBJ2-7; tentative D call: TRBD1 (6 bases). The V gene's germline CDR1 is DFQATT and CDR2 SNEGSKA (reference sequence). This CDR3 region has 13 residues. The V end lost 6 bases, the J end lost 0 bases, and 12 bases lay between the germline ends.

The chain combines TRBV7-2 with TRBJ2-2; D remains ambiguous. V was pared by 5 bases and J by 8 bases, with 15 bases between. This CDR3 is built from 14 residues. CDR1 SGHTA and CDR2 FQGNSA come from the germline V gene. CDR3 protein: CASSVWRVNGELFF. The CDR3 DNA is TGTGCCAGCAGCGTATGGCGAGTTAATGGGGAGCTGTTTTTT.

J is TRBJ2-2 and V is TRBV7-8; D call uncertain. The CDR3 runs 16 residues. CDR1 is SGHVS and CDR2 is FQNEAQ in the germline V gene. V lost 0 bases and J lost 0, with 8 bases in between. CDR3 amino acids: CASSLAGKTNTGELFF. CDR3 nucleotides: TGTGCCAGCAGCTTAGCAGGGAAAACGAACACCGGGGAGCTGTTTTTT. Full variable domain (missing parts from reference TRBV7-8 and TRBJ2-2): GAGVSQSPRYKVAKRGQDVALRCDPISGHVSLFWYQQALGQGPEFLTYFQNEAQLDKSGLPSDRFFAERPEGSVSTLKIQRTQQEDSAVYLCASSLAGKTNTGELFFGEGSRLTVL.

Notes on this clonotype: The junction differs from germline at one of its ends, possibly a read error. The V gene is TRBV7-2, the J gene TRBJ2-5; a weak D match, TRBD2 (7 bases). The CDR3 has 15 amino acids. Germline-derived CDR1 and CDR2 are SGHTA and FQGNSA. CDR3 sequence reads: CASSLDGGLQETQYF. For the CDR3, the DNA is TGTGCCAGTAGCTTAGACGGGGGGCTCCAAGAGACCCAGTACTTC.

The chain carries TRBV10-3 and TRBJ2-1; 11 positions match TRBD2. The assigned J gene may be wrong: the sequence end matches TRBJ2-7 better. CDR3 size: 18 residues. The germline CDR1 and CDR2 sequences are ENHRY and SYGVKD. This CDR3 reads CAISGLQPTSGGYNEQYF. The CDR3 nucleotides are TGTGCCATCAGTGGCCTTCAACCAACTAGCGGGGGTTACAATGAGCAGTACTTC.

The chain joins TRBV18 to TRBJ1-4, with D unclear. Trimming removed 6 bases from V and 6 bases from J, with 14 bases in between. CDR1 KGHSH and CDR2 LQKENI come from the germline V gene. The CDR3 length is 14 residues. The CDR3 DNA reads TGTGCCAGCTCCCCCGATCCGGAATATGAAAAACTGTTTTTT. Protein: CASSPDPEYEKLFF.

CDR3 amino acids: CASSSGYEGEQFF. In nucleotides, the CDR3 is TGTGCCAGCAGCTCGGGCTACGAGGGTGAGCAGTTCTTC. This chain links TRBV7-9 with TRBJ2-1; D may be TRBD2 (5 bases). The V end was cut by 4 bases, the J end by 9 bases, with 13 bases between. CDR1 and CDR2 from the germline V gene are SEHNR and FQNEAQ (reference sequence). The CDR3 extends over 13 amino acids.

This chain links TRBV4-2 with TRBJ2-3; 11 bases map to TRBD2. The length of the CDR3 is 17 residues. The trim removed 1 base at V and 0 bases at J, leaving 3 bases unmatched. Germline CDR1 is LGHNA and CDR2 is YNFKEQ. The CDR3 region has the DNA TGTGCCAGCAGCCAAGTGGGGACTAGCGGTAGCACAGATACGCAGTATTTT. Its protein is CASSQVGTSGSTDTQYF.

The rearrangement uses TRBV29-1 and TRBJ2-1; tentative D call: TRBD1 (5 bases). V was shortened by 4 bases and J by 9 bases, with 7 bases between the two germline ends. The germline V gene encodes CDR1 SQVTM and CDR2 ANQGSEA. The CDR3 length is 10 residues. CDR3 protein: CSVAQGEQFF. The CDR3 DNA sequence: TGCAGCGTTGCCCAGGGTGAGCAGTTCTTC.

About this clonotype itself: A read error is possible here, since a much larger clone lies one base away. The chain has TRBV20-1 and TRBJ2-1; 7 nucleotides match TRBD2. The CDR3 is made up of 12 amino acids. CDR1 and CDR2 (germline): DFQATT, SNEGSKA (reference sequence). V trimming: 6 bases; J trimming: 6 bases; junction bases outside the gene matches: 5. The CDR3 bases are TGCAGTGCGTGGACTAGGATCAATGAGCAGTTCTTC. Translation gives CSAWTRINEQFF.

A few counts support this clonotype. This CDR3 is CASSLNQGDIQYF. CDR3 nucleotides: TGTGCCAGCAGCTTAAACCAGGGGGACATTCAGTACTTC. The chain couples TRBV7-2 to TRBJ2-4, with 7 nucleotides matching TRBD1. CDR3 size: 13 residues. V dropped 2 bases and J dropped 8; count of bases not matched to a gene: 3. The germline gives CDR1 SGHTA, CDR2 FQGNSA. The whole variable domain, remainder taken from reference TRBV7-2 and TRBJ2-4, is GAGVSQSPSNKVTEKGKDVELRCDPISGHTALYWYRQSLGQGLEFLIYFQGNSAPDKSGLPSDRFSAERTGGSVSTLTIQRTQQEDSAVYLCASSLNQGDIQYFGAGTRLSVL.

This clonotype occurred a few times. The rearrangement uses TRBV7-2 and TRBJ2-5, with D possibly TRBD1 on 6 matching bases. The germline CDR1 and CDR2 sequences are SGHTA and FQGNSA. Deletions cut 4 bases from V and 2 bases from J, with 20 bases between. This CDR3 contains 17 residues. The CDR3 here is CASSSTRMGAFQETQYF. The DNA for the CDR3 is TGTGCCAGCAGCTCTACTCGTATGGGGGCTTTTCAAGAGACCCAGTACTTC.

This clonotype has more than one count but fewer than ten. The chain uses TRBV28 and TRBJ2-1; D is unclear. V gave up 3 bases and J gave up 9 bases, with 6 bases separating them. The CDR3 has 11 amino acids. CDR1 and CDR2 (germline): MDHEN, SYDVKM. The DNA for the CDR3 is TGTGCCAGCAGTTTTTACCGTGAGCAGTTCTTC. Residues: CASSFYREQFF. The whole variable domain, filled in from reference TRBV28 and TRBJ2-1, reads DVKVTQSSRYLVKRTGEKVFLECVQDMDHENMFWYRQDPGLGLRLIYFSYDVKMKEKGDIPEGYSVSREKKERFSLILESASTNQTSMYLCASSFYREQFFGPGTRLTVL.

This clonotype was detected many times. The chain combines TRBV20-1 with TRBJ1-2, with TRBD1 matching over 7 bases. This CDR3 region has 16 residues. The V gene end was trimmed by 6 bases and the J gene end by 0 bases; junction bases not matched to a gene: 13. Germline V gene sequence: CDR1 DFQATT, CDR2 SNEGSKA (reference sequence). The CDR3 DNA reads as TGCAGTGCCCGAGGACAGGCCGGGAAAGCTAACTATGGCTACACCTTC. It encodes CSARGQAGKANYGYTF.

As for this clonotype: A much bigger clone sits one base away, suggesting this may be a read error. The rearrangement uses TRBV4-3 and TRBJ2-5, with a tentative D call TRBD1 (6 bases). The J call is doubtful: the DNA matches TRBJ2-7 better. The CDR3 is 14 residues long. Germline CDR1 LGHNA, CDR2 YSLEER. The CDR3 sequence: CASGQLPGAYEQYF. The CDR3 coding sequence is TGCGCCAGCGGCCAACTCCCAGGGGCCTACGAGCAGTACTTC.

The chain is built from TRBV12-3 or TRBV12-4 and TRBJ2-3; 9 bases fit TRBD2. Trimming took 6 bases from V and 3 from J; bases not matched to a gene: 4. This CDR3 region has 14 residues. The CDR3 is CASSRLADTDTQYF. The CDR3 DNA reads TGTGCCAGCAGCCGACTAGCGGATACAGATACGCAGTATTTT.